The 20 T cell receptor beta chains given below trace back to one sample, sequenced in a study of blood T cell repertoires in COVID-19. TCRdb keeps only in-frame clones here, not all; method: immunoSEQ multiplex PCR. The sample includes 100,000 or so clones, around 90% seen only once; the top ten take about 5%. The sequenced material came from peripheral blood. These receptors were obtained from a human donor in a cohort sampled during active COVID-19.

In its sample, this clone was seen a few times. J is TRBJ1-6 and V is TRBV4-1; D might be TRBD1 (6 bases). Germline V CDR1 and CDR2: MGHRA, YSYEKL. This CDR3 has 15 amino acids. With 1 base removed from V and 8 bases from J, the gap between germline ends came to 12 bases. CDR3 in amino acids: CASSQGAGVDSPLHF. The DNA of the CDR3 is TGCGCCAGCAGCCAAGGTGCAGGGGTAGATTCACCCCTCCACTTT.

J is TRBJ2-1 and V is TRBV11-2; D is ambiguous. CDR1 and CDR2 from the germline V gene are SGHAT and FQNNGV. The length of the CDR3 is 13 residues. V lost 2 bases, J lost 6 bases, and 8 bases lay in between. CDR3 DNA sequence: TGTGCCAGCAGCTTAATATACAGCAATGAGCAGTTCTTC. Translated, it gives CASSLIYSNEQFF.

The chain couples TRBV6-2 or TRBV6-3 to TRBJ2-4; TRBD2 agrees at 11 bases. V shed 6 bases, J shed 10 bases, and the junction held 8 bases outside the gene matches. The CDR3 consists of 14 residues. Germline V lookup: CDR1 MNHEY, CDR2 SVGEGT. Here the CDR3 reads CASSRLAGPGIQYF. The DNA of the CDR3 is TGTGCCAGCAGCCGACTAGCGGGGCCGGGGATTCAGTACTTC.

This rearrangement joins TRBV10-3 to TRBJ2-2; TRBD1 matches at 10 bases. V lost 6 bases, J lost 3 bases, and 4 bases stayed unmatched. This CDR3 has 15 amino acids. From germline, CDR1 is ENHRY and CDR2 SYGVKD. CDR3 loop: CAIRPDRGDTGELFF. The CDR3 nucleotides read TGTGCCATCAGACCGGACAGGGGGGACACCGGGGAGCTGTTTTTT.

The genes are TRBV28 and TRBJ1-2; 7 nucleotides align to TRBD1. Germline CDR1 MDHEN, CDR2 SYDVKM. The CDR3 length is 15 residues. J was trimmed by 1 base and V by 2 bases; bases with no gene match: 4. The CDR3 nucleotides are TGTGCCAGCAGTTTAGGGACAGCCCTTAACTATGGCTACACCTTC. It yields the protein CASSLGTALNYGYTF.

This chain connects TRBV11-2 to TRBJ2-7; D gene ambiguous. Germline V gives CDR1 SGHAT, CDR2 FQNNGV. The V end was cut by 1 base, the J end by 3 bases, with 7 bases between. This CDR3 contains 13 residues. DNA for the CDR3: TGTGCCAGCAGCTTAGGGGCAGACTACGAGCAGTACTTC. It translates to CASSLGADYEQYF.

The table lists this clone with a count of one. The chain links TRBV5-5 to TRBJ2-3; 7 bases are a match to TRBD1. The CDR3 has 14 amino acids. Trimming took 4 bases from V and 6 from J; bases not matched to a gene: 8. The germline V gene encodes CDR1 SGHKS and CDR2 YYEKEE (reference sequence). CDR3 DNA sequence: TGTGCCAGCAGCCCGGGGACAGTGGGGGATACGCAGTATTTT. It translates to CASSPGTVGDTQYF.

This chain links TRBV4-1 with TRBJ2-7; TRBD2 matches at 10 bases. Unmatched junction bases numbered 7, after V lost 0 bases and J lost 2 bases. The germline V gene has CDR1 MGHRA and CDR2 YSYEKL. The CDR3 is 17 amino acids. The CDR3 protein is CASSQDAGTSDTYEQYF. In DNA form, the CDR3 reads TGCGCCAGCAGCCAAGATGCAGGGACTAGCGATACCTACGAGCAGTACTTC.

The rearrangement links TRBV15 to TRBJ2-1, with 9 bases fitting TRBD2. J lost 10 bases, V lost 3 bases, and 13 bases had no gene match. Germline V gene lookup returns CDR1 LNHNV and CDR2 YYDKDF (reference sequence). The CDR3 is made up of 16 amino acids. This chain's CDR3 is CATSRDRAGGPREQFF. The CDR3, as DNA: TGTGCCACCAGCAGGGACCGGGCGGGAGGGCCTAGGGAGCAGTTCTTC. Based on the CDR3 plus reference TRBV15 and TRBJ2-1, the full variable domain is DAMVIQNPRYQVTQFGKPVTLSCSQTLNHNVMYWYQQKSSQAPKLLFHYYDKDFNNEADTPDNFQSRRPNTSFCFLDIRSPGLGDTAMYLCATSRDRAGGPREQFFGPGTRLTVL.

The J gene is TRBJ1-1, the V gene TRBV28; 7 bases align to TRBD1. Germline V gene data show CDR1 as MDHEN and CDR2 as SYDVKM. Trimming took 5 bases from V and 1 from J; bases not matched to a gene: 4. This CDR3 comprises 14 residues. CDR3 sequence reads: CASSPPGGNTEAFF. The CDR3 nucleotides read TGTGCCAGCAGTCCCCCAGGGGGGAACACTGAAGCTTTCTTT.

The rearrangement joins TRBV11-2 to TRBJ2-2, with 10 nucleotides matching TRBD1. This CDR3 has 18 amino acids. Trimming took 5 bases from V and 0 from J; bases not matched to a gene: 9. Germline assignment: CDR1 SGHAT and CDR2 FQNNGV. The CDR3 reads CASSAVGTGDANTGELFF. In nucleotides, the CDR3 is TGTGCCAGCAGCGCCGTAGGGACAGGGGATGCGAACACCGGGGAGCTGTTTTTT.

This clone was detected only a few times. The chain employs TRBV7-9 and TRBJ1-6; perhaps TRBD1 as D (5 bases). The CDR3 is made up of 11 amino acids. V was shortened by 5 bases and J by 12 bases, with 8 bases between the two germline ends. The germline gives CDR1 SEHNR, CDR2 FQNEAQ (reference sequence). In nucleotides, the CDR3 is TGTGCCAGCAGCCCCGGGGGACCCCTCCACTTT. Amino acid sequence: CASSPGGPLHF.

The CDR3 is CASSLVGRGPQGAEAFF. DNA for the CDR3: TGTGCCAGCAGCTTGGTTGGCAGGGGGCCTCAGGGGGCTGAAGCTTTCTTT. The genes are TRBV5-4 and TRBJ1-1; 8 bases are a match to TRBD1. Germline values: CDR1 SGHNT, CDR2 YYREEE (reference sequence). Trimming cost V 0 bases and J 6 bases; bases outside gene matches: 13. The CDR3 is 17 residues long.

J is TRBJ2-2 and V is TRBV30, with 13 bases aligning to TRBD2. V gave up 4 bases and J gave up 0 bases; unmatched junction bases: 2. Germline loops: CDR1 GTSNPN, CDR2 SVGIG (reference sequence). The CDR3 has 16 residues. This CDR3 reads CAWTGTSGANTGELFF. DNA of the CDR3: TGTGCCTGGACCGGGACTAGCGGGGCGAACACCGGGGAGCTGTTTTTT. The whole variable domain, filled in from reference TRBV30 and TRBJ2-2, reads SQTIHQWPATLVQPVGSPLSLECTVEGTSNPNLYWYRQAAGRGLQLLFYSVGIGQISSEVPQNLSASRPQDRQFILSSKKLLLSDSGFYLCAWTGTSGANTGELFFGEGSRLTVL.

The chain uses TRBV19 and TRBJ2-7; possibly TRBD1 for D (5 bases). Per the germline V gene, CDR1 is LNHDA and CDR2 is SQIVND (reference sequence). This CDR3 comprises 13 residues. Trimming took 4 bases from V and 2 from J, leaving 9 bases between them. The CDR3 bases are TGTGCCAGTAGTACGGACATTACCTACGAGCAGTACTTC. Translation: CASSTDITYEQYF.

The table lists this clone with a few counts. V gene TRBV30 combines with J gene TRBJ2-7, with 7 bases fitting TRBD1. After removal of 5 bases from V and 3 bases from J, the junction contained 10 bases not matched to a gene. This CDR3 has 14 residues. In germline, CDR1 is GTSNPN, CDR2 SVGIG (reference sequence). The CDR3 here is CAWSTGATVYEQYF. The CDR3 DNA sequence: TGTGCCTGGTCTACAGGGGCTACCGTCTACGAGCAGTACTTC.

The rearrangement links TRBV6-5 to TRBJ2-1; 7 nucleotides match TRBD2. The CDR3 has 16 residues. The ends lost 4 bases at V and 2 bases at J; junction bases unmatched: 8. CDR1 and CDR2 (germline): MNHEY, SVGAGI. CDR3 coding DNA: TGTGCCAGCAGTTCCCTCATGGGAGGGACCTACAATGAGCAGTTCTTC. It is translated as CASSSLMGGTYNEQFF.

The chain carries TRBV7-2 and TRBJ2-7; D not certain. Trimming cost V 2 bases and J 1 base, with 12 bases left between them. This CDR3 comprises 15 residues. The V gene's germline CDR1 is SGHTA and CDR2 FQGNSA. CDR3 bases: TGTGCCAGCAGCTTATCTCCAGGTGGATCCTACGAGCAGTACTTC. This translates into CASSLSPGGSYEQYF.

This clone was found a few times. The chain uses TRBV6-1 and TRBJ2-6, with unresolved D. From germline, CDR1 is MNHNS and CDR2 SASEGT. This CDR3 has 15 amino acids. Trimming removed 3 bases from V and 1 base from J, with 7 bases in between. CDR3 bases: TGTGCCAGCAGTGACCAGGCTTCTGGGGCCAACGTCCTGACTTTC. Translation gives CASSDQASGANVLTF.

This rearrangement joins TRBV12-3 or TRBV12-4 to TRBJ1-2; a possible D gene is TRBD1 (5 bases). The CDR3 length is 11 residues. V was trimmed by 5 bases and J by 5 bases, leaving 6 bases between them. Here the CDR3 DNA reads TGTGCCAGCAGTACAGGTTATGGCTACACCTTC. Protein product: CASSTGYGYTF.